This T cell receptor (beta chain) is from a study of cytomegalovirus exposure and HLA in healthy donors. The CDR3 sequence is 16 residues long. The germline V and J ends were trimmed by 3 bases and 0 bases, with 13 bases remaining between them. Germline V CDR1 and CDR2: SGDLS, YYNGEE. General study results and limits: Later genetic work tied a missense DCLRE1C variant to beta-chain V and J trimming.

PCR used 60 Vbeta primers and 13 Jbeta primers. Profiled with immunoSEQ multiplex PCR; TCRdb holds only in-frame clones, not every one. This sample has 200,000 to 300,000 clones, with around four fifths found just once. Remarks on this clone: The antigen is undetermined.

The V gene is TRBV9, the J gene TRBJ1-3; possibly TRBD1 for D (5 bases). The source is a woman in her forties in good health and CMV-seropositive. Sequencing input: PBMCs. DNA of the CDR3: TGTGCCAGCAGCGCAAAAGGGGTGTACTCTGGAAACACCATATATTTT. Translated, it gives CASSAKGVYSGNTIYF.